This T cell receptor (beta chain) appears in the sequencing data of a study of blood T cell repertoires in COVID-19. The V and J ends lost 0 bases and 4 bases, in that order; junction bases with no gene match: 10. CDR1 and CDR2 from the germline V gene are SGHNT and YYREEE (reference sequence). There are 16 residues in the CDR3. The assay was immunoSEQ multiplex PCR, and TCRdb's table has in-frame clones only and misses some. The sample shows just under 65,000 clones, 65% to 90% of them seen only once. This chain uses TRBV5-4 with TRBJ2-7; 7 nucleotides match TRBD1. The sequence came from a man in his forties with acute or convalescent COVID-19. Specimen: peripheral blood. CDR3 in amino acids: CASSLAGDRDGYEQYF. For the CDR3, the DNA is TGTGCCAGCAGCTTGGCCGGAGACAGGGACGGATACGAGCAGTACTTC.